A single sample gave rise to the 7 T cell receptor beta chains below, sequenced in a study of T cells in localized non-small cell lung cancer. Sequencing used immunoSEQ multiplex PCR; TCRdb keeps in-frame clones, though not all of them. The top ten hold 9% to 15% of the sample, which has about 20,000 clones, about 90% seen once. This specimen was PBMCs, taken before any cancer treatment. These receptors came from a man between 35 and 75 years old with stage II squamous cell lung carcinoma.

This chain uses TRBV10-2 with TRBJ1-5; 7 nucleotides agree with TRBD1. V was clipped by 4 bases and J by 1 base; unmatched bases: 1. CDR3 length equals 14 residues. CDR1 WSHSY and CDR2 SAAADI come from the germline V gene. CDR3 residues: CASSAGQSNQPQHF. The CDR3 DNA follows: TGCGCCAGCAGTGCGGGACAGAGCAATCAGCCCCAGCATTTT.

The chain combines TRBV5-7 with TRBJ2-7, with D perhaps given as TRBD1 or TRBD2 (6 bases each). TRBV5-7 carries the ORF label, with uncertain function. V was pared by 0 bases and J by 3 bases, with 13 bases between. This CDR3 contains 15 residues. For the CDR3, the DNA is TGTGCCAGCAGCTTGGGGGGGGCGGGCCTCTACGAGCAGTACTTC. Translating it yields CASSLGGAGLYEQYF.

This clone occurred once. The DNA for the CDR3 is TGTGCCAGCAGAAACAGCTCATCGTATGGCTACACCTTC. It is translated as CASRNSSSYGYTF. The J gene is TRBJ1-2, the V gene TRBV25-1; D uncertain. CDR1 and CDR2 (germline): MGHDK, SYGVNS. The CDR3 covers 13 residues. Between the trimmed V and J ends, which lost 6 bases and 5 bases, there was a span of 13 bases.

This clone was seen a few times. The chain is built from TRBV5-4 and TRBJ2-1, with 12 nucleotides matching TRBD2. Germline V lookup: CDR1 SGHNT, CDR2 YYREEE (reference sequence). This CDR3 has 15 residues. Trimming removed 4 bases from V and 4 bases from J; junction bases left unmatched: 3. The chain's CDR3 is CASSLLAGGYNEQFF. DNA for the CDR3: TGTGCCAGCAGCCTGCTAGCGGGAGGGTACAATGAGCAGTTCTTC.

The chain recombines TRBV7-2 with TRBJ1-1; perhaps TRBD1 as D (6 bases). The CDR3 runs 14 residues. V was clipped by 8 bases and J by 2 bases, with 15 bases between them. Germline V CDR1 and CDR2: SGHTA, FQGNSA. The CDR3 spells CASGIAQGNTEAFF. DNA for the CDR3: TGTGCCAGCGGCATTGCACAGGGCAACACTGAAGCTTTCTTT.

This chain joins TRBV27 and TRBJ1-1; no firm D call. This CDR3 contains 15 residues. Germline CDR1 is MNHEY and CDR2 is SMNVEV (reference sequence). Trimming left V 2 bases short and J 1 base short, with 11 bases between. This CDR3 reads CASSLTQLRNTEAFF. CDR3 in DNA: TGTGCCAGCAGTTTAACACAGCTCAGGAACACTGAAGCTTTCTTT.

The V and J genes are TRBV6-1 and TRBJ2-5; TRBD2 matches at 9 bases. The J call may not be correct, given that the DNA end is closer to TRBJ2-7. Germline V gene sequence: CDR1 MNHNS, CDR2 SASEGT. CDR3 size: 14 residues. The CDR3 here is CASSGAGGNYEQYF. The CDR3 DNA is TGTGCCAGCAGTGGGGCGGGAGGGAACTACGAGCAGTACTTC.